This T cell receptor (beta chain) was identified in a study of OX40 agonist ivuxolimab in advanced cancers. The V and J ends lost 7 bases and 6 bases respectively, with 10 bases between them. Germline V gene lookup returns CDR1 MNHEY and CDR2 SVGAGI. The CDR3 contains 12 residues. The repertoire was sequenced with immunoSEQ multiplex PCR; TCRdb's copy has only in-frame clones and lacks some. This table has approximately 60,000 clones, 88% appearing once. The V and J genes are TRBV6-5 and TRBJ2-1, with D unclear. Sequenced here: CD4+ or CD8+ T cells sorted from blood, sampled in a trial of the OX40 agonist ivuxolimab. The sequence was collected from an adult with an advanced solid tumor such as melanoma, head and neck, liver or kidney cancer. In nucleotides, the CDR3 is TGTGCCAGCAAGGAGTTCGGCAATGAGCAGTTCTTC. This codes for CASKEFGNEQFF.